The 7 T cell receptor beta chains in this list originate from one sample, sequenced in a study of graft-versus-host responses after intestinal transplantation (dated by TCRdb to the early 2020s). The library relied on the immunoSEQ multiplex PCR assay. The source is immuneACCESS, and TCRdb retained only in-frame sequences with V and J called. Part of the clones is not carried over; for the studies checked, unresolved V genes explain less than half of this, and the remainder is unexplained. The sample profile shows roughly 75,000 clones; around 92% of them were found once. Jointly, the top ten make up roughly 0.1% of the sample. These receptors are not linked to any known antigen. Taken with the paper, the label for time point translates to: cells obtained before transplantation from donor or recipient. The sample in question was unstimulated CD4+ T cells sorted from spleen or lymph node cells, obtained before intestinal transplant. These receptors came from a human donor who received an intestinal transplant.

The sample holds one count of this clone. The genes are TRBV7-2 and TRBJ2-1; 7 nucleotides line up with TRBD2. CDR1 is SGHTA and CDR2 is FQGNSA in the germline V gene. CDR3 size: 15 residues. The V and J ends lost 3 bases and 2 bases, in that order; junction bases with no gene match: 4. CDR3 in amino acids: CASSLVGGTYNEQFF. CDR3 DNA sequence: TGTGCCAGCAGCTTGGTCGGGGGGACCTACAATGAGCAGTTCTTC.

The chain links TRBV4-3 to TRBJ1-1, with a tentative D call TRBD1 (5 bases). CDR1 LGHNA and CDR2 YSLEER come from the germline V gene. This CDR3 spans 16 amino acids. Trimming stripped 0 bases from V and 2 bases from J, with 13 bases between. The CDR3 coding sequence is TGCGCCAGCAGCCAAGATCTAGGGGAAATTAACACTGAAGCTTTCTTT. It codes for CASSQDLGEINTEAFF.

This chain joins TRBV19 and TRBJ2-5; 11 positions agree with TRBD2. The CDR3 is made up of 16 amino acids. Germline V lookup: CDR1 LNHDA, CDR2 SQIVND (reference sequence). The J segment lost 7 bases and the V segment lost 2 bases, leaving 9 bases of the junction unmatched. CDR3 loop: CASSIQSSGGMGTQYF. The CDR3 DNA sequence: TGTGCCAGTAGTATACAGTCTAGCGGGGGGATGGGGACCCAGTACTTC.

With respect to this clone: One end of the junction fails to match germline, which may point to a read error. The chain has TRBV30 and TRBJ1-2, with a tentative D call TRBD1 (6 bases). The CDR3 length is 12 residues. Per germline, CDR1 GTSNPN and CDR2 SVGIG (reference sequence). DNA for the CDR3: TGTGCCTGGAGCGATGAGGGGGTGGACGGTGGCTTC. Protein: CAWSDEGVDGGF. Full variable domain (remainder filled in from reference TRBV30 and TRBJ1-2): SQTIHQWPATLVQPVGSPLSLECTVEGTSNPNLYWYRQAAGRGLQLLFYSVGIGQISSEVPQNLSASRPQDRQFILSSKKLLLSDSGFYLCAWSDEGVDGGFGSGTRLTVV.

This chain joins TRBV10-3 and TRBJ2-5; TRBD1 might be the D (6 bases). This CDR3 region has 13 residues. Trimming cost V 8 bases and J 0 bases, with 10 bases left between them. Germline CDR1 is ENHRY and CDR2 is SYGVKD. The CDR3 region is CAIGHRDQETQYF. The CDR3 DNA is TGTGCCATCGGGCACAGGGACCAAGAGACCCAGTACTTC.

The rearrangement links TRBV5-1 to TRBJ2-2, with a possible D match to TRBD1 (5 bases). The V end was cut by 1 base, the J end by 4 bases, with 11 bases between. The CDR3 covers 15 residues. CDR1 is SGHRS, CDR2 YFSETQ, per germline. This chain's CDR3 is CASSLTGPGTGELFF. As DNA, the CDR3 is TGCGCCAGCAGCTTGACAGGCCCCGGCACCGGGGAGCTGTTTTTT. Using reference TRBV5-1 and TRBJ2-2 for the parts outside the CDR3, the full variable domain is KAGVTQTPRYLIKTRGQQVTLSCSPISGHRSVSWYQQTPGQGLQFLFEYFSETQRNKGNFPGRFSGRQFSNSRSEMNVSTLELGDSALYLCASSLTGPGTGELFFGEGSRLTVL.

The rearrangement uses TRBV10-3 and TRBJ2-7, with TRBD2 as a possible D gene (5 bases). The CDR3 runs to 14 residues. V dropped 4 bases and J dropped 3 bases, with 13 bases sitting between them. The germline V gene has CDR1 ENHRY and CDR2 SYGVKD. DNA for the CDR3: TGTGCCATCAGTGCCGAGGGCGCGGGCTACGAGCAGTACTTC. As protein: CAISAEGAGYEQYF.